This TCR beta chain was documented in a study of T cell changes during pregnancy in multiple sclerosis. Assay used: immunoSEQ multiplex PCR; TCRdb lists only in-frame clones, some missing. The table has 95,000 to 150,000 clones, approximately 95% seen once. This sequence originates from a female donor with multiple sclerosis, enrolled in a pregnancy study. Sequences were derived from peripheral blood, sampled before pregnancy.

The CDR3 sequence: CASSEARDRMFGYTF. In nucleotides, the CDR3 is TGTGCCAGCAGTGAAGCGCGGGACAGAATGTTCGGCTACACCTTC. The chain recombines TRBV2 with TRBJ1-2, with TRBD1 matching over 7 bases. Trimming cost V 0 bases and J 8 bases; bases outside gene matches: 9. Germline-derived CDR1 and CDR2 are SNHLY and FYNNEI. CDR3 length equals 15 residues.